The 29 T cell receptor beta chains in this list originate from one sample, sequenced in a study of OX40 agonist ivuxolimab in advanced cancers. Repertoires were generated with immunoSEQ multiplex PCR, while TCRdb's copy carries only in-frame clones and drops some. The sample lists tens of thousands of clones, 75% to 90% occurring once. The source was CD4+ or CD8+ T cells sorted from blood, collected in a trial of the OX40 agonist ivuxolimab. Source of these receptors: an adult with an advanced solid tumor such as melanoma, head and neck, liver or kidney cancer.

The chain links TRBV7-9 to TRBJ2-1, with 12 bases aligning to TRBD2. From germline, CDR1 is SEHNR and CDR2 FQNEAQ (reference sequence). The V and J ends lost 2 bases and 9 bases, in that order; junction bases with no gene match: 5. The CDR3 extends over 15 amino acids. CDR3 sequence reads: CASSLKTSGRTEQFF. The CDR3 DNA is TGTGCCAGCAGCTTAAAGACTAGCGGGAGAACTGAGCAGTTCTTC.

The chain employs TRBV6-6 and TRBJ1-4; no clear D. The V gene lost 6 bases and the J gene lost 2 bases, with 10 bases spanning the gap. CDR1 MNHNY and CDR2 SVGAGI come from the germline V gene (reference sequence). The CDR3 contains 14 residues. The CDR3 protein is CASRNRATNEKLFF. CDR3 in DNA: TGTGCCAGCAGGAATAGGGCGACTAATGAAAAACTGTTTTTT.

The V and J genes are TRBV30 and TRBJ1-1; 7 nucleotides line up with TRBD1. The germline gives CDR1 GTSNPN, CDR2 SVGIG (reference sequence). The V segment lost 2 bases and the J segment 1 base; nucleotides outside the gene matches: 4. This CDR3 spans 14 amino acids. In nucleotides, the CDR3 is TGTGCCTGGAGTATACAGGGGAAGAACACTGAAGCTTTCTTT. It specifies CAWSIQGKNTEAFF. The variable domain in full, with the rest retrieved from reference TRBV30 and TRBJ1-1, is SQTIHQWPATLVQPVGSPLSLECTVEGTSNPNLYWYRQAAGRGLQLLFYSVGIGQISSEVPQNLSASRPQDRQFILSSKKLLLSDSGFYLCAWSIQGKNTEAFFGQGTRLTVV.

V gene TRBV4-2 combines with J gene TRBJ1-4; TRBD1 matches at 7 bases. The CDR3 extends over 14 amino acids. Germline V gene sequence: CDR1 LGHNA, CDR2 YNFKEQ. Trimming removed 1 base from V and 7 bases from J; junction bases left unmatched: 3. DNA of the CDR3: TGTGCCAGCAGCCAAGCCGGGACAGCTGAAAAACTGTTTTTT. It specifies CASSQAGTAEKLFF.

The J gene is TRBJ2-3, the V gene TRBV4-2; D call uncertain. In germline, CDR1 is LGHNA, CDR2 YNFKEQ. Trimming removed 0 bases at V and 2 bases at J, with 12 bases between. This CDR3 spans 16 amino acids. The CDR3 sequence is CASSQDWAVYTDTQYF. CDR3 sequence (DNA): TGTGCCAGCAGCCAAGATTGGGCAGTCTACACAGATACGCAGTATTTT.

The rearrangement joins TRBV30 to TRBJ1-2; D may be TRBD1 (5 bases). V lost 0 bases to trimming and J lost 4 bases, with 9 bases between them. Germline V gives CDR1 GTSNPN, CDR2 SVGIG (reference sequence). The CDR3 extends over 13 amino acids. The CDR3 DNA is TGTGCCTGGAGTGTCCAAGGGGTCTATGGCTACACCTTC. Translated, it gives CAWSVQGVYGYTF.

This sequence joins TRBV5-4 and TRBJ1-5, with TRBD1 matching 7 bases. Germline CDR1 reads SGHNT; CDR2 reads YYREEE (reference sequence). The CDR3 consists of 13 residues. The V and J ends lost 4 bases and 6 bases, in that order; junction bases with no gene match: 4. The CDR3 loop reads CASSRGGSQPQHF. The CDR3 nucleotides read TGTGCCAGCAGCCGAGGGGGCAGTCAGCCCCAGCATTTT.

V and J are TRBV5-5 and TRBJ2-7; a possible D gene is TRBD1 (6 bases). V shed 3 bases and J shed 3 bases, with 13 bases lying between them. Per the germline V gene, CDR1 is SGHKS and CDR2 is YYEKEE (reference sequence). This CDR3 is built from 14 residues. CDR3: CASSSDSEVYEQYF. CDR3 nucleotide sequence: TGTGCCAGCAGCTCGGACAGTGAGGTCTACGAGCAGTACTTC.

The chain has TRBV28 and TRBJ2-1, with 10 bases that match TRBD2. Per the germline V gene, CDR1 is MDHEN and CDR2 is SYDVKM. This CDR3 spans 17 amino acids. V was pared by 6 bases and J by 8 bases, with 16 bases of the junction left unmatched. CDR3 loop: CASSLDPASGRGDEQFF. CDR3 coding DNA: TGTGCCAGCAGCCTCGACCCTGCCAGCGGGAGGGGGGATGAGCAGTTCTTC.

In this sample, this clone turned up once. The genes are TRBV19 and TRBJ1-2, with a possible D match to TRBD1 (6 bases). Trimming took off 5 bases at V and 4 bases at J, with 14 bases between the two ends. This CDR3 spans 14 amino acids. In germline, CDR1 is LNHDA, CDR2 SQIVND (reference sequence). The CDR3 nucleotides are TGTGCCAGTAGTCCGCAGACAGGAGTCTATGGCTACACCTTC. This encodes CASSPQTGVYGYTF.

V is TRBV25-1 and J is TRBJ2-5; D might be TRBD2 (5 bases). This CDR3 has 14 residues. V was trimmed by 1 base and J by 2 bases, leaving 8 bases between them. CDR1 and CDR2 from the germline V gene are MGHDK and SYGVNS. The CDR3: CASSELDLQETQYF. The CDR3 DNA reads TGTGCCAGCAGTGAATTGGACTTACAAGAGACCCAGTACTTC.

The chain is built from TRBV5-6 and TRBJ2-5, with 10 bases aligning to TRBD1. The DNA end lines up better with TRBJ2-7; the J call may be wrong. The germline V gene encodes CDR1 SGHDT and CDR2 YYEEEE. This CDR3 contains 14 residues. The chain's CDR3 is CASSPGQGNYEQYF. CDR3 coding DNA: TGTGCCAGCAGTCCGGGACAGGGGAACTACGAGCAGTACTTC.

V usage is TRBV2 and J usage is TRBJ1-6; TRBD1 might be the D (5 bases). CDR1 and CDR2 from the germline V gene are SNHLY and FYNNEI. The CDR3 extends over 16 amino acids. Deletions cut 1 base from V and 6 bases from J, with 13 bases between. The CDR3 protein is CASSEGWAGSNSPLHF. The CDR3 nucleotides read TGTGCCAGCAGTGAAGGTTGGGCAGGGAGTAATTCACCCCTCCACTTT. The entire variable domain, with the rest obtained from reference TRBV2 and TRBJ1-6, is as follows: EPEVTQTPSHQVTQMGQEVILRCVPISNHLYFYWYRQILGQKVEFLVSFYNNEISEKSEIFDDQFSVERPDGSNFTLKIRSTKLEDSAMYFCASSEGWAGSNSPLHFGNGTRLTVT.

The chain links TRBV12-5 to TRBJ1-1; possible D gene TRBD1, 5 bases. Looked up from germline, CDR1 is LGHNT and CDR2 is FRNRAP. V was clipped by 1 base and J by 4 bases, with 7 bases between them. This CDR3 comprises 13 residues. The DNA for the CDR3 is TGTGCTAGTGGTTTGGGGGGGAGCACTGAAGCTTTCTTT. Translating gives CASGLGGSTEAFF.

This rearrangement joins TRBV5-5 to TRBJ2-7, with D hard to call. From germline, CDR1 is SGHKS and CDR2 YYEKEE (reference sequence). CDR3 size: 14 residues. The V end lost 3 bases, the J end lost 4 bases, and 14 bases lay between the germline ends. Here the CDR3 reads CASSYTLGPYEQYF. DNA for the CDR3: TGTGCCAGCAGCTACACTCTTGGCCCTTACGAGCAGTACTTC.

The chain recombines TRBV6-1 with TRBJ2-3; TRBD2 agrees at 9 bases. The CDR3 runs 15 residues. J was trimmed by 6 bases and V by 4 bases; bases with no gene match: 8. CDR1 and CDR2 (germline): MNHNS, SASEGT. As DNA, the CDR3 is TGTGCCAGCAGTGGTGTGGCTAGCGGGGCGGATACGCAGTATTTT. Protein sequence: CASSGVASGADTQYF.

The CDR3 is CASSFSGSSYEQYF. DNA of the CDR3: TGTGCCAGCAGTTTTAGCGGGAGCTCCTACGAGCAGTACTTC. V and J are TRBV28 and TRBJ2-7; 9 nucleotides line up with TRBD2. CDR1 is MDHEN and CDR2 is SYDVKM in the germline V gene. CDR3 length: 14 amino acids. V dropped 3 bases and J dropped 0; count of bases not matched to a gene: 0. Filled out from reference TRBV28 and TRBJ2-7, the complete variable domain reads DVKVTQSSRYLVKRTGEKVFLECVQDMDHENMFWYRQDPGLGLRLIYFSYDVKMKEKGDIPEGYSVSREKKERFSLILESASTNQTSMYLCASSFSGSSYEQYFGPGTRLTVT.

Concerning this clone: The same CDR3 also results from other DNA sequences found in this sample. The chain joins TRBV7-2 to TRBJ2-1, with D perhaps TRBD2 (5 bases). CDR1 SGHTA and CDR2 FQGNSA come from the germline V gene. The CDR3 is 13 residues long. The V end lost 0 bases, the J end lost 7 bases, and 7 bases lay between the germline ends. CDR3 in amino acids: CASSLAGGNEQFF. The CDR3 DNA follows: TGTGCCAGCAGCTTAGCGGGCGGGAATGAGCAGTTCTTC.

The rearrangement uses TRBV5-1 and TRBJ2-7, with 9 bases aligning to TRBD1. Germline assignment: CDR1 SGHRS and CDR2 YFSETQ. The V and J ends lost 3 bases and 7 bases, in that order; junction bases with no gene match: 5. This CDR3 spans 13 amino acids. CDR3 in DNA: TGCGCCAGCAGCTCACAGGGGGCGGGTGAGCAGTACGTC. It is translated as CASSSQGAGEQYV.

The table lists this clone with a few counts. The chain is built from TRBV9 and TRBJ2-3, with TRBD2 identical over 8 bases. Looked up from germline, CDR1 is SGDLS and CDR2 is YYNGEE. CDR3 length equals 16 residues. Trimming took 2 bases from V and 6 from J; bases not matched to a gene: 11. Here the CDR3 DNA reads TGTGCCAGCAGCGTCTCAGCGGGAGAGGGATCCGATACGCAGTATTTT. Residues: CASSVSAGEGSDTQYF.

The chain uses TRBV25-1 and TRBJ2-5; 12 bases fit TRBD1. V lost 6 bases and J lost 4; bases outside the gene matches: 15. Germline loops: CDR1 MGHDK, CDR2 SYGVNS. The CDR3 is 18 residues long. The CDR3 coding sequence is TGTGCCAGCAGCCCGCTTCTTTACCGGGACAGGGGGCGAGAGACCCAGTACTTC. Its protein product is CASSPLLYRDRGRETQYF.

The CDR3 here is CAWRVTGDSLSGANVLTF. The CDR3 nucleotides are TGTGCCTGGAGGGTTACCGGGGACAGCTTATCTGGGGCCAACGTCCTGACTTTC. V and J are TRBV30 and TRBJ2-6; 7 nucleotides match TRBD1. The germline V gene has CDR1 GTSNPN and CDR2 SVGIG (reference sequence). Unmatched junction bases numbered 12, after V lost 3 bases and J lost 1 base. This CDR3 has 18 amino acids.

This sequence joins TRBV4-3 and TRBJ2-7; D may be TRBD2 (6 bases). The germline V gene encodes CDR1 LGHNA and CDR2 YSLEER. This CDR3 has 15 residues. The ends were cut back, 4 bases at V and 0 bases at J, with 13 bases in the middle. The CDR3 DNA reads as TGCGCCAGCAGCCTCCTTGTCGGGAGCTCCTACGAGCAGTACTTC. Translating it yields CASSLLVGSSYEQYF.

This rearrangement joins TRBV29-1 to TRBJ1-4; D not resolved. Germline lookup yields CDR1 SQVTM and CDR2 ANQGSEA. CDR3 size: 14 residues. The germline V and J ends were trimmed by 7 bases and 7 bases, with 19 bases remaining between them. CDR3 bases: TGCAGCGCTGCCCTTAATGGAGTGGGTGAAAAACTGTTTTTT. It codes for CSAALNGVGEKLFF.

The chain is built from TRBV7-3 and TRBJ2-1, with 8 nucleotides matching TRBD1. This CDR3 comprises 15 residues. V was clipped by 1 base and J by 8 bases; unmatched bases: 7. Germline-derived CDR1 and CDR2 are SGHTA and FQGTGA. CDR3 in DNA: TGTGCCAGCAGCTTAATAGGGCAGGGGGCGGATGAGCAGTTCTTC. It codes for CASSLIGQGADEQFF. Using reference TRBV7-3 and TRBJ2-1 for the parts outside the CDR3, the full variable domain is GAGVSQTPSNKVTEKGKYVELRCDPISGHTALYWYRQSLGQGPEFLIYFQGTGAADDSGLPNDRFFAVRPEGSVSTLKIQRTERGDSAVYLCASSLIGQGADEQFFGPGTRLTVL.

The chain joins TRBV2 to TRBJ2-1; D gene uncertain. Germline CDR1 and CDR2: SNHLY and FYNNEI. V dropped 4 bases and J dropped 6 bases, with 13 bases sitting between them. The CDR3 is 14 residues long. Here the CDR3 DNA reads TGTGCCAGCAGTGTGATGCTTGGAGTCAATGAGCAGTTCTTC. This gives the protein CASSVMLGVNEQFF.

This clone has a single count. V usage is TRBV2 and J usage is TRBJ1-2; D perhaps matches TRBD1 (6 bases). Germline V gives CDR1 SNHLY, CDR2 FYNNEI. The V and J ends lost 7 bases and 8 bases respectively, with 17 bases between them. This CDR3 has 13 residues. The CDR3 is CASKGDTTGGYTF. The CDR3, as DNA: TGTGCCAGCAAGGGGGACACGACGGGCGGCTACACCTTC. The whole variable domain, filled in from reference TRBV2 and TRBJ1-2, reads EPEVTQTPSHQVTQMGQEVILRCVPISNHLYFYWYRQILGQKVEFLVSFYNNEISEKSEIFDDQFSVERPDGSNFTLKIRSTKLEDSAMYFCASKGDTTGGYTFGSGTRLTVV.

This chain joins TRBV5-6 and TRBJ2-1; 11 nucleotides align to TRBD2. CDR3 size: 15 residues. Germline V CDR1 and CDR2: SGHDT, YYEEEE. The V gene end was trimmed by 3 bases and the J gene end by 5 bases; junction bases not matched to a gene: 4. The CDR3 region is CASSSGLAVNNEQFF. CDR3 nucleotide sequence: TGTGCCAGCAGCTCGGGACTAGCGGTTAACAATGAGCAGTTCTTC.

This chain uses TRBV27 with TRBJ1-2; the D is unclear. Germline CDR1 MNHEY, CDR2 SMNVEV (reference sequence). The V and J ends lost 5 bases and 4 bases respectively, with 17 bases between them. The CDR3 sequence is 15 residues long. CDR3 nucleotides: TGTGCCAGCAGTAGTAGGGAGATTAATGTCTATGGCTACACCTTC. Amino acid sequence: CASSSREINVYGYTF.